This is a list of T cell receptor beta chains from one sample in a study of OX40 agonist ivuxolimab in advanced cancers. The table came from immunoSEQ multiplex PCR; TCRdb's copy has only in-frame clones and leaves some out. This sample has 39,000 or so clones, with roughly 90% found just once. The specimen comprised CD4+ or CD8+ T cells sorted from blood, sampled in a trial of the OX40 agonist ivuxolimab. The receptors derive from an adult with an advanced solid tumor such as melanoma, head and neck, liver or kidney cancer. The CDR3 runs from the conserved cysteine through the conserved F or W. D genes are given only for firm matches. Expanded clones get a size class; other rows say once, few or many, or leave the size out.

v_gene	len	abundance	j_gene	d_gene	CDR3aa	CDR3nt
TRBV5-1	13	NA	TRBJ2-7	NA	CASRARDPDGQYF	TGCGCCAGCAGAGCTCGGGATCCGGACGGGCAGTACTTC
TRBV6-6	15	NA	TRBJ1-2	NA	CASITDPRQLYGYTF	TGTGCCAGCATTACGGATCCCCGACAGCTATATGGCTACACCTTC
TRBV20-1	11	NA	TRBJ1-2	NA	CSAAGVLGYTF	TGCAGTGCTGCCGGGGTTTTAGGCTACACCTTC
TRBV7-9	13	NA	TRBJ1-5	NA	CASSTGFGQPQHF	TGTGCCAGCAGCACAGGTTTCGGTCAGCCCCAGCATTTT
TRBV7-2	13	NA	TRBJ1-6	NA	CASSSGVNSPLHF	TGTGCCAGCAGCTCGGGGGTTAACTCACCCCTCCACTTT
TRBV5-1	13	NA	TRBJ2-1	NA	CASSKDTYNEQFF	TGCGCCAGCAGCAAAGACACCTACAATGAGCAGTTCTTC
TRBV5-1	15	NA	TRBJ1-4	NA	CASSLERTTNEKLFF	TGCGCCAGCAGCTTGGAACGGACAACTAATGAAAAACTGTTTTTT
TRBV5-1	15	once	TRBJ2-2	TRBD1	CASREGGANTGELFF	TGCGCCAGCAGGGAAGGGGGCGCGAACACCGGGGAGCTGTTTTTT
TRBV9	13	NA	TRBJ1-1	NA	CASSQGIDREAFF	TGTGCCAGCAGCCAAGGGATCGACAGGGAAGCTTTCTTT
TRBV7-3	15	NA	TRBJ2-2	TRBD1	CASGDREDRTGELFF	TGTGCCAGCGGCGACAGGGAAGATCGCACCGGGGAGCTGTTTTTT
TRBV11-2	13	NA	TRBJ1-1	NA	CASSLSLNTEAFF	TGTGCCAGCAGCTTATCCCTGAACACTGAAGCTTTCTTT
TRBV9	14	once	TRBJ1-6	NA	CASSVELWNSPLHF	TGTGCCAGCAGCGTAGAACTATGGAATTCACCCCTCCACTTT
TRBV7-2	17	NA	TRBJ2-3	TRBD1	CASSLGFDRVGTDTQYF	TGTGCCAGCAGCTTAGGCTTTGACAGGGTAGGCACAGATACGCAGTATTTT
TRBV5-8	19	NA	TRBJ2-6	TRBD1	CASSPPLGTGSTGANVLTF	TGTGCCAGCAGTCCCCCGTTGGGGACAGGGAGTACTGGGGCCAACGTCCTGACTTTC
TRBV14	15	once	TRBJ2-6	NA	CASSYRFSGANVLTF	TGTGCCAGCAGCTACAGGTTTTCCGGGGCCAACGTCCTGACTTTC
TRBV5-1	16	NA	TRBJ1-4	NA	CASSLAGNRAGEKLFF	TGCGCCAGCAGCTTGGCCGGAAACAGGGCGGGCGAAAAACTGTTTTTT
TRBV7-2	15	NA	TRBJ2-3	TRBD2	CASSLAPTSLDTQYF	TGTGCCAGCAGCTTAGCACCGACTAGCTTGGATACGCAGTATTTT
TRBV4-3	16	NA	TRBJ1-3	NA	CASSPVGTHSGNTIYF	TGCGCCAGCAGCCCCGTGGGGACCCACTCTGGAAACACCATATATTTT
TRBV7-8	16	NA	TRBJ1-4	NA	CASSNTKGSKNEKLFF	TGTGCCAGCAGCAACACAAAAGGGAGTAAAAATGAAAAACTGTTTTTT
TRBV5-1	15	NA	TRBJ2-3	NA	CASSAATGVTDTQYF	TGCGCCAGCAGCGCCGCGACAGGAGTCACAGATACGCAGTATTTT
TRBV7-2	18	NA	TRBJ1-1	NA	CASSFSLARGHLNTEAFF	TGTGCCAGCAGCTTCTCCTTGGCGCGGGGACACCTGAACACTGAAGCTTTCTTT